The 25 T cell receptor beta chains below were found in one sample sequenced in a study of T-cell memory formation after mild COVID-19. Using its own MiXCR run on the 5' RACE reads, TCRdb lists one record per CDR3 protein. The sample lists 150,000 to 200,000 distinct CDR3 sequences, over 20% occurring once. The specimen was PBMCs or a T cell subset sorted from them (not recorded which). Receptors were obtained from an adult woman who had mild COVID-19 (a few samples of this study predate the infection). Cell type and time point are not known.

This clonotype was detected a few times. The chain uses TRBV28 and TRBJ1-1, with D maybe TRBD1 (6 bases). Trimming removed 3 bases at V and 4 bases at J, with 12 bases between. The germline V gene encodes CDR1 MDHEN and CDR2 SYDVKM. The CDR3 has 14 residues. The CDR3 region has the DNA TGTGCCAGCAGTTTCGGGGGGCTGTCCACTGAAGCTTTCTTT. This translates into CASSFGGLSTEAFF.

This sequence joins TRBV6-5 and TRBJ2-1, with 11 bases identical to TRBD2. Unmatched junction bases numbered 6, after V lost 7 bases and J lost 4 bases. Germline CDR1 MNHEY, CDR2 SVGAGI. The CDR3 is 15 residues long. DNA for the CDR3: TGTGCCAGCACCCCGGGACTAGCGGAATACAATGAGCAGTTCTTC. Its protein product is CASTPGLAEYNEQFF.

The chain couples TRBV4-2 to TRBJ2-1, with 11 bases that match TRBD2. V lost 1 base to trimming and J lost 7 bases; unmatched junction nucleotides: 6. This CDR3 region has 16 residues. The germline V gene encodes CDR1 LGHNA and CDR2 YNFKEQ. CDR3 protein: CASSQGVAGGPNEQFF. DNA for the CDR3: TGTGCCAGCAGCCAAGGAGTAGCGGGAGGGCCTAATGAGCAGTTCTTC.

This clonotype turned up a few times. The chain joins TRBV6-4 to TRBJ2-1; 9 nucleotides agree with TRBD2. CDR3 length: 15 residues. With 5 bases clipped from V and 4 bases from J, the junction kept 6 bases outside the gene matches. Germline lookup yields CDR1 MRHNA and CDR2 SNTAGT. As DNA, the CDR3 is TGTGCCAGCAGTCGTAGCGGGAGTGGGTACAATGAGCAGTTCTTC. It yields the protein CASSRSGSGYNEQFF.

This rearrangement joins TRBV12-3 or TRBV12-4 to TRBJ2-5; TRBD2 matches at 11 bases. Trimming cost V 1 base and J 3 bases; bases outside gene matches: 13. The CDR3 runs 19 residues. The CDR3 reads CASSLVVLAGGVDKETQYF. The CDR3 nucleotides read TGTGCCAGCAGTTTAGTGGTCTTAGCGGGGGGGGTGGATAAAGAGACCCAGTACTTC.

In its sample, this clonotype was seen a few times. This sequence joins TRBV29-1 and TRBJ2-1, with 7 positions matching TRBD2. CDR1 is SQVTM, CDR2 ANQGSEA, per germline. There are 14 residues in the CDR3. Trimming took 5 bases from V and 8 from J; bases not matched to a gene: 12. The CDR3 region has the DNA TGCAGCGTTCTATCCAGCGGGATATTGGATGAGCAGTTCTTC. It specifies CSVLSSGILDEQFF.

This clonotype was detected ten times or more. This chain joins TRBV7-8 and TRBJ2-7; TRBD2 matches at 13 bases. Trimming took 1 base from V and 2 from J; bases not matched to a gene: 5. The CDR3 is 17 amino acids. Germline CDR1 SGHVS, CDR2 FQNEAQ. The DNA of the CDR3 is TGTGCCAGCAGCTTAGGGACTAGCGGGGGCCTTACCTACGAGCAGTACTTC. This translates into CASSLGTSGGLTYEQYF.

This clonotype was seen a handful of times. The CDR3 DNA sequence: TGTGCCAGCAGCATGCGGACAGGCCTTAATGAAAACATTCAGTACTTC. It is translated as CASSMRTGLNENIQYF. The chain is built from TRBV11-2 and TRBJ2-4; 7 bases are shared with TRBD1. This CDR3 comprises 16 residues. With 5 bases clipped from V and 5 bases from J, the junction kept 12 bases outside the gene matches. Germline CDR1 and CDR2: SGHAT and FQNNGV. The whole variable domain, remainder taken from reference TRBV11-2 and TRBJ2-4, is EAGVAQSPRYKIIEKRQSVAFWCNPISGHATLYWYQQILGQGPKLLIQFQNNGVVDDSQLPKDRFSAERLKGVDSTLKIQPAKLEDSAVYLCASSMRTGLNENIQYFGAGTRLSVL.

This chain's CDR3 is CASSLYVTSGNNEQFF. The CDR3 DNA reads TGTGCCAGCAGCTTATATGTAACTAGCGGCAACAATGAGCAGTTCTTC. The rearrangement uses TRBV7-8 and TRBJ2-1; TRBD2 matches at 8 bases. Germline V gives CDR1 SGHVS, CDR2 FQNEAQ. Trimming at V came to 2 bases and at J to 5 bases, leaving 8 bases not matched to a gene. The CDR3 runs to 16 residues.

In this sample, this clonotype turned up a few times. The rearrangement uses TRBV2 and TRBJ2-6; possibly TRBD1 for D (6 bases). Germline V CDR1 and CDR2: SNHLY, FYNNEI. V lost 5 bases, J lost 2 bases, and 7 bases lay in between. CDR3 length: 14 residues. The CDR3, as DNA: TGTGCCAGCAGTACAGGGACTGGGGCCAACGTCCTGACTTTC. As protein: CASSTGTGANVLTF.

V gene TRBV7-3 combines with J gene TRBJ1-2, with TRBD1 matching over 9 bases. V lost 0 bases, J lost 7 bases, and 6 bases stayed unmatched. The CDR3 spans 15 residues. Germline CDR1 reads SGHTA; CDR2 reads FQGTGA. Here the CDR3 reads CASSLTHGDRVGYTF. The CDR3 nucleotides read TGTGCCAGCAGCTTAACGCATGGGGACAGGGTTGGCTACACCTTC.

The chain joins TRBV7-9 to TRBJ1-6; D gene unclear. This CDR3 is 16 amino acids long. Trimming removed 1 base at V and 5 bases at J, with 12 bases between. Germline CDR1 and CDR2: SEHNR and FQNEAQ (reference sequence). The CDR3, as DNA: TGTGCCAGCAGCTTAGACCCCCCGGCGAATAATTCACCCCTCCACTTT. Protein product: CASSLDPPANNSPLHF.

This clonotype was observed a handful of times. The chain carries TRBV4-3 and TRBJ2-2; 12 bases are a match to TRBD2. Trimming removed 0 bases from V and 3 bases from J; junction bases left unmatched: 5. Germline V gene lookup returns CDR1 LGHNA and CDR2 YSLEER. The length of the CDR3 is 18 residues. In DNA form, the CDR3 reads TGCGCCAGCAGCCAAGATCTGCTAGCGGGAGGGGACACCGGGGAGCTGTTTTTT. It translates to CASSQDLLAGGDTGELFF.

This clonotype came up a few times. V usage is TRBV24-1 and J usage is TRBJ1-1, with TRBD1 matching 9 bases. This CDR3 contains 14 residues. The V segment lost 5 bases and the J segment 1 base; nucleotides outside the gene matches: 1. Germline lookup yields CDR1 KGHDR and CDR2 SFDVKD. CDR3 DNA: TGTGCCACCAGTGGGGGACAGGGGAACACTGAAGCTTTCTTT. It yields the protein CATSGGQGNTEAFF.

The rearrangement joins TRBV15 to TRBJ2-2; 9 positions agree with TRBD2. The CDR3 is made up of 16 amino acids. Germline lookup yields CDR1 LNHNV and CDR2 YYDKDF (reference sequence). J gave up 0 bases and V 4 bases, and 3 bases lay outside the gene matches. CDR3 sequence (DNA): TGTGCCACCAGCACAGGACTAGCGACGAACACCGGGGAGCTGTTTTTT. Amino acids: CATSTGLATNTGELFF.

The chain carries TRBV29-1 and TRBJ2-7; 7 nucleotides line up with TRBD2. This CDR3 spans 13 amino acids. Germline assignment: CDR1 SQVTM and CDR2 ANQGSEA. V was clipped by 4 bases and J by 2 bases; unmatched bases: 5. The CDR3 sequence is CSVVREDTYEQYF. DNA for the CDR3: TGCAGCGTTGTTCGGGAGGACACCTACGAGCAGTACTTC.

This clonotype was seen only a few times. The V gene is TRBV7-9, the J gene TRBJ2-7; 8 nucleotides match TRBD2. Germline CDR1 and CDR2: SEHNR and FQNEAQ (reference sequence). The CDR3 consists of 15 residues. With 0 bases clipped from V and 3 bases from J, the junction kept 4 bases outside the gene matches. This CDR3 reads CASSLAFSGVYEQYF. The CDR3 DNA follows: TGTGCCAGCAGCTTAGCGTTTAGCGGGGTCTACGAGCAGTACTTC.

The genes are TRBV5-1 and TRBJ2-7; D is undetermined. V dropped 4 bases and J dropped 0 bases, with 20 bases sitting between them. CDR3 size: 17 residues. Per the germline V gene, CDR1 is SGHRS and CDR2 is YFSETQ. The CDR3 is CASSRTASQSSSYEQYF. The CDR3 region has the DNA TGCGCCAGCAGCAGAACCGCCTCACAGAGTAGCTCCTACGAGCAGTACTTC.

The chain is built from TRBV27 and TRBJ2-1; possibly TRBD2 for D (6 bases). Germline CDR1 is MNHEY and CDR2 is SMNVEV (reference sequence). The length of the CDR3 is 14 residues. Trimming cost V 5 bases and J 1 base, with 9 bases left between them. This chain's CDR3 is CASSIGLSYNEQFF. The CDR3 DNA sequence: TGTGCCAGCAGTATAGGACTATCCTACAATGAGCAGTTCTTC.

V and J are TRBV29-1 and TRBJ2-1; D unclear. Trimming shortened V by 4 bases and J by 6 bases, and 19 bases separated the two germline ends. CDR3 length: 15 residues. CDR1 and CDR2 (germline): SQVTM, ANQGSEA. CDR3 DNA: TGCAGCGTTGCTGGCCACTCACATACCCTCAATGAGCAGTTCTTC. Its translation is CSVAGHSHTLNEQFF.

This clonotype was detected ten times or more. The chain links TRBV6-2 or TRBV6-3 to TRBJ2-2; no clear D gene. The CDR3 is 15 residues long. With 0 bases removed from V and 5 bases from J, the gap between germline ends came to 10 bases. The germline V gene has CDR1 MNHEY and CDR2 SVGEGT. The CDR3 DNA reads as TGTGCCAGCAGTTACTCAGGGCAGACGACCGGGGAGCTGTTTTTT. Protein product: CASSYSGQTTGELFF.

This clonotype was observed a handful of times. The CDR3 is CASSLVPILTASPMNTEAFF. The CDR3 nucleotides read TGCGCCAGCAGCTTGGTACCAATCTTGACAGCGTCACCGATGAACACTGAAGCTTTCTTT. The genes are TRBV5-1 and TRBJ1-1; TRBD1 might be the D (5 bases). The CDR3 loop spans 20 amino acids. CDR1 and CDR2 (germline): SGHRS, YFSETQ. Trimming took off 0 bases at V and 0 bases at J, with 24 bases between the two ends.

This clonotype was seen a handful of times. The CDR3 sequence: CASSFTGATGVSNQPQHF. The DNA for the CDR3 is TGTGCCAGCAGCTTTACGGGAGCGACAGGAGTAAGCAATCAGCCCCAGCATTTT. This rearrangement joins TRBV5-6 to TRBJ1-5; D is perhaps TRBD1 (6 bases). This CDR3 comprises 18 residues. Germline-derived CDR1 and CDR2 are SGHDT and YYEEEE. Trimming removed 2 bases at V and 1 base at J, with 19 bases between.

This clonotype was recorded at least ten times. The chain employs TRBV11-2 and TRBJ2-7; 8 bases map to TRBD1. Trimming cost V 5 bases and J 3 bases; bases outside gene matches: 6. Germline assignment: CDR1 SGHAT and CDR2 FQNNGV. The CDR3 spans 14 residues. Here the CDR3 DNA reads TGTGCCAGCAGCGCCGGGACAGGAGGCTACGAGCAGTACTTC. Protein sequence: CASSAGTGGYEQYF.

This chain connects TRBV7-6 to TRBJ2-1, with 8 nucleotides matching TRBD1. From germline, CDR1 is SGHVS and CDR2 FNYEAQ. V lost 5 bases, J lost 2 bases, and 8 bases stayed unmatched. The CDR3 is made up of 16 amino acids. The CDR3 protein is CASSPRTGTTYNEQFF. The CDR3 DNA reads as TGTGCCAGCAGCCCGAGGACAGGGACGACCTACAATGAGCAGTTCTTC.